This T cell receptor beta chain was captured by sequencing in a study of cytomegalovirus exposure and HLA in healthy donors. PCR amplification relied on 60 Vbeta primers (plus 13 Jbeta primers). Produced via immunoSEQ multiplex PCR; TCRdb's table is partial and in-frame only. The repertoire consists of over 35,000 clones, with around 50% occurring once and the leading ten covering about 12%. This clone was seen only a few times. Material: PBMCs. This TCR was sampled from a human donor in good health.

CDR3 protein: CASSLAGQGAYGYTF. The CDR3 DNA reads TGTGCCAGCAGCTTGGCAGGACAGGGGGCCTATGGCTACACCTTC. The chain is built from TRBV5-5 and TRBJ1-2; TRBD1 matches at 11 bases. After removal of 0 bases from V and 4 bases from J, the junction contained 2 bases not matched to a gene. CDR3 length: 15 amino acids. The germline CDR1 and CDR2 sequences are SGHKS and YYEKEE (reference sequence).